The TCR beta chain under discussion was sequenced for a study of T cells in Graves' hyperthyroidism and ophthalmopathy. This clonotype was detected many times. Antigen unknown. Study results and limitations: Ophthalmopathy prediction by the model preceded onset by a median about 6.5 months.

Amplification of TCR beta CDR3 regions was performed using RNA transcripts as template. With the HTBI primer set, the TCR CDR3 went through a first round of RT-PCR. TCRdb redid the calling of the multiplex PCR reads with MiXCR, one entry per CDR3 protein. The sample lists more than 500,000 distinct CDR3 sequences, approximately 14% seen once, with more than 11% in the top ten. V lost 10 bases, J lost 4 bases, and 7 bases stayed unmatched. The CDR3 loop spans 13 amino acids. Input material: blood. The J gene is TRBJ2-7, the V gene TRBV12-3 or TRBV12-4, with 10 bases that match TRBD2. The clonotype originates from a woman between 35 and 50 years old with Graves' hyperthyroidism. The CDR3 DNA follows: TGTGCCACCCGGACTAGCGGAGGTTACGAGCAGTACTTC. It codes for CATRTSGGYEQYF.